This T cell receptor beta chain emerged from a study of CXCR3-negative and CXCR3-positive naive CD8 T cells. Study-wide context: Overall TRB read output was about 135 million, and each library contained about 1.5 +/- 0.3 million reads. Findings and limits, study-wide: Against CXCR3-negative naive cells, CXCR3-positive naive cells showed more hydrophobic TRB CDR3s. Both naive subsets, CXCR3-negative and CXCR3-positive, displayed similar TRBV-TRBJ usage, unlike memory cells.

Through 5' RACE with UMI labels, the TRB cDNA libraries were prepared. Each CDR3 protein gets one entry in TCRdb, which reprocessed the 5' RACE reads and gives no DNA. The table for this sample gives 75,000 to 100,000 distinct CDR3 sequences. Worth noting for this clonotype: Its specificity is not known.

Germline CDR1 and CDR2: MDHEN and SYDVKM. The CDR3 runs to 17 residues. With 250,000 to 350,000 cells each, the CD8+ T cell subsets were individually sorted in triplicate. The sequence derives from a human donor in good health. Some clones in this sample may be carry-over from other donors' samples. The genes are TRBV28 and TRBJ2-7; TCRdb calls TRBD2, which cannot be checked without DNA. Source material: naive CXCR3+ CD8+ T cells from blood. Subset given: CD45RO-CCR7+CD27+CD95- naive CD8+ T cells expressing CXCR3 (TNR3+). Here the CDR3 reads CASSAYLGENPNYEQYF.